This entry concerns a single T cell receptor beta chain. The germline V gene has CDR1 SGHNT and CDR2 YYREEE (reference sequence). Losses at the gene ends were 0 bases for V and 5 bases for J; bases not matched to a gene: 1. CDR3 length: 16 amino acids. This entry is derived from a study of blood T cell repertoires in COVID-19. Study-wide background: Acute-phase and convalescent COVID-19 samples originated in the United States, Italy and Spain.

Seattle patients were enrolled while actively infected and followed longitudinally. Profiling relied on immunoSEQ multiplex PCR, and the TCRdb table lists in-frame clones only, not all of them. The table lists some 290,000 clones, 85% to 90% of them singletons. The chain has TRBV5-4 and TRBJ2-1; 14 bases are a match to TRBD2. The sequencing input was peripheral blood. The clonotype originates from a woman aged 25 to 45 with COVID-19, enrolled during active disease. In DNA, the CDR3 is TGTGCCAGCAGCTTGGTGGGACTAGCGGGGGACAATGAGCAGTTCTTC. It specifies CASSLVGLAGDNEQFF.